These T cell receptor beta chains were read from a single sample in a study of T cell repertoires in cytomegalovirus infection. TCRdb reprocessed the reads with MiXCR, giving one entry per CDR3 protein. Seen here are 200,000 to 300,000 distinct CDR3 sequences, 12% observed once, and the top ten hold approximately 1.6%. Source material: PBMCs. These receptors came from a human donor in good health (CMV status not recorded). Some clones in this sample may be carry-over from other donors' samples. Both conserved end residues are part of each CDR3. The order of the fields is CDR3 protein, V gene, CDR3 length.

CASSRSSLIGNTIYF TRBV14 15
CASSPSSGQNNEQFF TRBV7-2 15
CASSVGDGELTGELFF TRBV9 16
CASSSPDRGGADTQYF TRBV7-3 16
CASSSPGGWGYTF TRBV7-9 13
CASSPGLLGEKLFF TRBV12-3/TRBV12-4 14
CASAQGLAGGLDTQYF TRBV12-5 16
CASSLASGSTSEQFF TRBV7-8 15
CASQRERGGETQYF TRBV7-2 14
CASSPSTGDEGYTF TRBV7-9 14
CANLPERGATYEQYF TRBV5-6 15
CATSRVAQSTEAFF TRBV15 14
CASSRDAKRSYEQYF TRBV7-2 15
CASSLSRANTGELFF TRBV28 15
CASPPWTLAKNIQYF TRBV28 15
CASSLVAVGRSSGNTIYF TRBV7-8 18
CASRLGGGNNSPLHF TRBV28 15
CASSFERSRAYEQFF TRBV7-2 15
CASSKSPGPLGYEQYF TRBV7-6 16
CASRRSSYNEQFF TRBV6-2/TRBV6-3 13
CASSQERRVSSYNEQFF TRBV4-2 17
CASSIADISTDTQYF TRBV19 15
CSVPPGTSGRVGYNEQFF TRBV29-1 18
CASSFSGGLPEQYF TRBV12-3/TRBV12-4 14
CASTLERVYNEQFF TRBV5-6 14
CASSLAIRRNEKLFF TRBV7-2 15
CSGTGLAGSYEQYF TRBV29-1 14
CASSPPGTGANVLTF TRBV19 15
CASSQTGGEDTGELFF TRBV19 16
CASIQGGVRTEAFF TRBV6-2/TRBV6-3 14
CASSVGTREAFF TRBV6-2/TRBV6-3 12
CASTGTGYGYTF TRBV27 12
CASSQVQGGETQYF TRBV4-1 14
CASHDRTPTDTQYF TRBV7-6 14
CASTPGQRTFNEQFF TRBV2 15
CSAADRARSNEKLFF TRBV20-1 15
CASSGGLAGGDSYNEQFF TRBV11-3 18
CASSPGTGYNSPLHF TRBV19 15
CASSLYLSYEQYF TRBV5-4 13
CASSADRASNQPQHF TRBV19 15
CASSLGTGIETQYF TRBV12-3/TRBV12-4 14